This T cell receptor beta chain was observed in a study of T cells after yellow fever vaccination. The length of the CDR3 is 16 residues. V lost 6 bases and J lost 4; bases outside the gene matches: 8. In germline, CDR1 is MNHEY, CDR2 SVGEGT. TCRdb reprocessed the 5' RACE reads via MiXCR and lists one record per CDR3 protein. Of around 100,000 distinct CDR3 sequences listed, roughly 8.9% are singletons. This clonotype was sampled from a young man who received the YFV17D yellow fever vaccine. The sequenced sample was CD8+ T cells sorted from PBMCs, obtained 45 days after the yellow fever booster vaccination. The rearrangement links TRBV6-2 or TRBV6-3 to TRBJ2-7, with 14 nucleotides matching TRBD2. The CDR3 sequence is CASSPPGTSGSYEQYF. For the CDR3, the DNA is TGTGCCAGCAGCCCACCGGGGACTAGCGGGAGTTACGAGCAGTACTTC.